This paragraph covers one T cell receptor (beta chain) sequence. Its antigen remains undetermined. No clone much larger than this one lies a single base away; base qualities are absent. The data are from a study of T-cell memory formation after mild COVID-19 (dated by TCRdb to the early 2020s). Some background on the complete study: TCR sequence clusters from the two donors were largely donor specific. Two young, previously healthy adult volunteers, one female and one male, were included in the cohort. Longitudinal TCRalpha and TCRbeta repertoire sequencing tracked T-cell clones expanding and contracting after mild COVID-19 in a couple of donors. General conclusions and limits of the study: SARS-CoV-2 specificity was not confirmed for the second-wave clones peaking on day 37. Contracting CD4+ clones appeared mostly in the CM and EM memory subsets, whereas CD8+ clones were enriched in EMRA. Only two mild cases were covered in the study, and larger cohorts including severe cases with pre-infection samples were considered necessary. Some responding clones were detected in pre-infection memory, suggesting pre-existing cross-reactive memory T cells joined the SARS-CoV-2 response. From day 15 to 85, contracting clones showed balanced CD4/CD8 phenotypes, whereas a second wave of clones that expanded from day 15 to 37 leaned towards CD4+.

According to the germline V gene (reference sequence), CDR1 reads MNHEY and CDR2 reads SMNVEV. V loses 2 bases, J loses 1 base, and the germline ends lie 11 bases apart. The CDR3 spans 15 residues, from the cysteine through the phenylalanine. Of all the DNA, just the CDR3 is kept, 45 bases in frame from base 1. Ficoll-Paque density gradient centrifugation was the method used to isolate PBMCs. TCRdb shows the sequencer as Illumina NovaSeq 6000. Using 5'RACE with constant-segment primers, TCRalpha and TCRbeta cDNA libraries were constructed, with sample barcodes and unique molecular identifiers added in the process. Trizol reagent was used to extract RNA from every sample. The libraries were amplified in two PCR steps, and the second step added a second sample barcode and Illumina TruSeq adapters. Sequencing of the libraries was done on an Illumina NovaSeq, producing 2 x 150 bp paired-end reads. The original pipeline was this. With migec v1.2.7, reads were demultiplexed and then collapsed into UMI-guided consensus sequences. Using mixcr v2.1.11, UMI consensuses were aligned to TRA and TRB V and J templates and then assembled into clonotypes. Expanded or contracted clonotypes were those called significant by both edgeR and NoisET, with noise models trained on biological replicates. For edgeR calls, the cutoffs were a false discovery rate-adjusted p below 0.01 and a log2 fold-change threshold of 1. As an exploratory analysis of dynamics, max-normalized trajectories of the 1000 most abundant clonotypes were examined with PCA combined with hierarchical clustering. Separately sequenced CD4+ and CD8+ repertoires were used to assign a CD4 or CD8 phenotype to each responding clone. The raw public data were reprocessed by TCRdb itself: fastp quality trimming at Q25, MiXCR clonotype calling, in-frame beta chains only. Rows merge per CDR3 protein into single entries with the most common DNA and genes. The V and J calls reflect TCRdb's pipeline rather than the authors' work. Within this sample are a few hundred thousand distinct CDR3 sequences, with roughly 8.2% of them counted one time only. The ten largest make up less than 25% of the sample.

The rearranged chain carries TRBV27 and TRBJ1-1; D gene: possibly TRBD1, on 5 matching bases. The material sequenced was PBMCs or a T cell subset sorted from them (not recorded which). This clonotype originated in a young man who had mild COVID-19 (a few samples of this study predate the infection). The sample titles of this study are shuffled in the database, so cell type and time point are left out; the donor was told from shared clones. Here is the DNA: TGTGCCAGCAGTTTAACCATTACAGGGAACACTGAAGCTTTCTTT. This translates into CASSLTITGNTEAFF.